A single sample gave rise to the 32 T cell receptor beta chains below, sequenced in a study of PD-L1 blockade in urothelial cancer (dated by TCRdb to about 2017). To prepare the library, the immunoSEQ multiplex PCR assay was applied. The source is immuneACCESS, and TCRdb retained only in-frame sequences with V and J called. Part of the clones is not carried over; for the studies checked, unresolved V genes explain less than half of this, and the remainder is unexplained. The sample table records about 24,000 clones; roughly 85% of these occur just once. 3% to 3.5% of the sample is held by the ten biggest clonotypes. Sequenced material: PBMCs, taken around atezolizumab (anti-PD-L1) treatment. These receptors all come from a man aged 50-60 years with urothelial cancer.

In its sample, this clone was seen a few times. The chain joins TRBV19 to TRBJ1-2; 7 bases agree with TRBD1. The V gene end was trimmed by 3 bases and the J gene end by 4 bases; junction bases not matched to a gene: 5. The CDR3 is 14 amino acids. Germline V gene lookup returns CDR1 LNHDA and CDR2 SQIVND (reference sequence). CDR3 amino acids: CASSINRGTYGYTF. CDR3 DNA sequence: TGTGCCAGTAGTATTAACAGGGGTACCTATGGCTACACCTTC.

The chain has TRBV5-6 and TRBJ2-5, with D possibly being TRBD2 (6 bases). Germline values: CDR1 SGHDT, CDR2 YYEEEE. Trimming removed 4 bases at V and 1 base at J, with 14 bases between. This CDR3 is 15 amino acids long. The CDR3 nucleotides read TGTGCCAGCAGCCTTATGGGGCGGGGCCAAGAGACCCAGTACTTC. It translates to CASSLMGRGQETQYF.

Only one count was recorded for this clone. This rearrangement joins TRBV15 to TRBJ1-2; 7 positions match TRBD1. J was trimmed by 3 bases and V by 1 base; bases with no gene match: 8. The CDR3 contains 16 residues. Germline CDR1 reads LNHNV; CDR2 reads YYDKDF (reference sequence). Here the CDR3 reads CATSRGGGRGYYGYTF. The CDR3, as DNA: TGTGCCACCAGCAGAGGAGGCGGCAGGGGGTACTATGGCTACACCTTC. Supplemented by reference TRBV15 and TRBJ1-2, the full variable domain reads DAMVIQNPRYQVTQFGKPVTLSCSQTLNHNVMYWYQQKSSQAPKLLFHYYDKDFNNEADTPDNFQSRRPNTSFCFLDIRSPGLGDTAMYLCATSRGGGRGYYGYTFGSGTRLTVV.

This chain uses TRBV5-1 with TRBJ2-3; TRBD1 matches at 9 bases. From germline, CDR1 is SGHRS and CDR2 YFSETQ. V lost 4 bases to trimming and J lost 0 bases; unmatched junction nucleotides: 12. The CDR3 extends over 18 amino acids. The CDR3 coding sequence is TGCGCCAGCAGCCCCATCCCGGGACAGGGTTTCAGCACAGATACGCAGTATTTT. It yields the protein CASSPIPGQGFSTDTQYF.

The V call is TRBV7-6, the J call TRBJ2-3; 14 positions match TRBD2. This CDR3 spans 18 amino acids. Germline trimming cut 1 base from V and 4 bases from J; bases unmatched to any gene: 7. The germline V gene encodes CDR1 SGHVS and CDR2 FNYEAQ. In nucleotides, the CDR3 is TGTGCCAGCAGCTTAGGACGACTAGCGGGGGGGTTGGCAGATACGCAGTATTTT. Protein product: CASSLGRLAGGLADTQYF.

There are a few counts of this clone. The chain employs TRBV7-2 and TRBJ2-2, with 13 bases identical to TRBD2. The CDR3 is made up of 16 amino acids. In germline, CDR1 is SGHTA, CDR2 FQGNSA. J gave up 5 bases and V 5 bases, and 5 bases lay outside the gene matches. The CDR3 DNA reads TGTGCCAGCAGCCGGACTAGCGGGAGTTTAACCGGGGAGCTGTTTTTT. Protein sequence: CASSRTSGSLTGELFF.

This chain connects TRBV28 to TRBJ1-2; tentatively, D is TRBD1 (5 bases). Looked up from germline, CDR1 is MDHEN and CDR2 is SYDVKM. This CDR3 spans 15 amino acids. Trimming cost V 6 bases and J 0 bases, with 14 bases left between them. CDR3 bases: TGTGCCAGCAGAAATTTCGGGGGGACTAACTATGGCTACACCTTC. Amino acids: CASRNFGGTNYGYTF.

This chain uses TRBV7-2 with TRBJ2-1; 12 positions match TRBD2. The CDR3 is 17 amino acids. From germline, CDR1 is SGHTA and CDR2 FQGNSA. V shed 5 bases and J 4 bases; nucleotides not matched to a gene: 9. The CDR3 DNA reads as TGTGCCAGCAGCCCTAGACCTAGCGGGAGGGTTTACAATGAGCAGTTCTTC. Translated, it gives CASSPRPSGRVYNEQFF. Together with reference TRBV7-2 and TRBJ2-1, the CDR3 gives the full variable domain: GAGVSQSPSNKVTEKGKDVELRCDPISGHTALYWYRQSLGQGLEFLIYFQGNSAPDKSGLPSDRFSAERTGGSVSTLTIQRTQQEDSAVYLCASSPRPSGRVYNEQFFGPGTRLTVL.

The chain links TRBV9 to TRBJ2-3; TRBD2 is a possible D gene (5 bases). The length of the CDR3 is 15 residues. Germline V gene data show CDR1 as SGDLS and CDR2 as YYNGEE. The germline V and J ends were trimmed by 0 bases and 2 bases, with 10 bases remaining between them. The DNA for the CDR3 is TGTGCCAGCAGCGTAGGACCGGGAAACACAGATACGCAGTATTTT. Translated: CASSVGPGNTDTQYF.

The chain carries TRBV19 and TRBJ2-5; unclear D gene. Germline-derived CDR1 and CDR2 are LNHDA and SQIVND (reference sequence). Trimming left V 5 bases short and J 4 bases short, with 11 bases between. The CDR3 is 13 amino acids. CDR3 sequence reads: CASSGQFAETQYF. CDR3 sequence (DNA): TGTGCCAGTAGTGGGCAGTTCGCAGAGACCCAGTACTTC.

This clone showed up just once. V is TRBV7-9 and J is TRBJ2-7; the D gene is possibly TRBD1 (5 bases). CDR3 size: 14 residues. Germline loops: CDR1 SEHNR, CDR2 FQNEAQ (reference sequence). Trimming left V 4 bases short and J 2 bases short, with 12 bases between. The CDR3 spells CASSSRTRTYEQYF. The CDR3 DNA sequence: TGTGCCAGCAGCTCCAGGACAAGGACCTACGAGCAGTACTTC.

The chain couples TRBV10-2 to TRBJ2-7; 7 bases are a match to TRBD1. The CDR3 has 13 residues. V lost 8 bases and J lost 5; bases outside the gene matches: 9. Germline V CDR1 and CDR2: WSHSY, SAAADI. Here the CDR3 reads CASSPGTGDEQYF. CDR3 in DNA: TGCGCCAGCTCCCCGGGAACAGGGGACGAGCAGTACTTC.

This clone was recorded only once. V and J are TRBV7-2 and TRBJ2-5; 14 bases fit TRBD2. This CDR3 spans 16 amino acids. Trimming at V came to 4 bases and at J to 5 bases, leaving 6 bases not matched to a gene. Germline lookup yields CDR1 SGHTA and CDR2 FQGNSA. CDR3 sequence: CASSSGTSGGWETQYF. The CDR3 region has the DNA TGTGCCAGCAGCTCAGGGACTAGCGGGGGTTGGGAGACCCAGTACTTC.

The chain employs TRBV29-1 and TRBJ2-7; a possible D gene is TRBD1 (5 bases). V was cut by 7 bases and J by 2 bases, with 12 bases left in between. The CDR3 has 12 amino acids. Germline lookup yields CDR1 SQVTM and CDR2 ANQGSEA. In DNA, the CDR3 is TGCAGCGCCTTAACAGGTCCCTACGAGCAGTACTTC. This codes for CSALTGPYEQYF.

This chain links TRBV29-1 with TRBJ1-4; D possibly corresponds to TRBD1 (5 bases). The CDR3 runs 13 residues. V was shortened by 4 bases and J by 7 bases, with 13 bases between the two germline ends. CDR1 is SQVTM, CDR2 ANQGSEA, per germline. CDR3 sequence: CSVAGVVSEKLFF. The CDR3 DNA reads TGCAGCGTTGCGGGGGTGGTCAGTGAAAAACTGTTTTTT.

This clone showed up just once. J is TRBJ2-2 and V is TRBV11-2, with 8 bases lining up with TRBD2. CDR3 size: 17 residues. Germline V CDR1 and CDR2: SGHAT, FQNNGV. The ends lost 1 base at V and 4 bases at J; junction bases unmatched: 8. DNA of the CDR3: TGTGCCAGCAGCTTAGGACAAGCGGGGGCGATCACCGGGGAGCTGTTTTTT. Translated: CASSLGQAGAITGELFF.

The V gene is TRBV29-1, the J gene TRBJ1-2; D is perhaps TRBD1 (6 bases). From germline, CDR1 is SQVTM and CDR2 ANQGSEA. This CDR3 contains 12 residues. Trimming removed 5 bases at V and 3 bases at J, with 10 bases between. DNA of the CDR3: TGCAGCGTTACCCGGACAGACTATGGCTACACCTTC. Its protein is CSVTRTDYGYTF.

V usage is TRBV11-3 and J usage is TRBJ2-5; 8 bases map to TRBD1. The germline V gene has CDR1 SGHNT and CDR2 YENEEA. Trimming took 5 bases from V and 5 from J; bases not matched to a gene: 7. CDR3 length: 14 amino acids. Here the CDR3 reads CASSPRQGSETQYF. CDR3 DNA sequence: TGTGCCAGCAGCCCCCGACAGGGGAGCGAGACCCAGTACTTC.

The V gene is TRBV21-1, the J gene TRBJ1-1. TRBV21-1 is a listed pseudogene. The CDR3 is made up of 17 amino acids. The CDR3 spells CASSKSRKRVMNTEAFF. In DNA form, the CDR3 reads TGTGCCAGCAGCAAATCCCGGAAGCGGGTCATGAACACTGAAGCTTTCTTT.

CDR3 in amino acids: CASSTTGLSGYTF. As DNA, the CDR3 is TGTGCCAGTAGTACAACAGGCCTCAGCGGCTACACCTTC. The J gene is TRBJ1-2, the V gene TRBV19, with a weak D call TRBD1 (5 bases). This CDR3 region has 13 residues. The germline V and J ends were trimmed by 4 bases and 8 bases, with 14 bases remaining between them. CDR1 and CDR2 from the germline V gene are LNHDA and SQIVND (reference sequence).

The chain has TRBV25-1 and TRBJ1-4; D unresolved. The CDR3 sequence is 17 residues long. The germline V gene encodes CDR1 MGHDK and CDR2 SYGVNS. V lost 1 base to trimming and J lost 5 bases, with 17 bases between them. The CDR3 DNA reads as TGTGCCAGCAGTGAATTTACCTCCACAGTCTCCAATGAAAAACTGTTTTTT. Amino acid sequence: CASSEFTSTVSNEKLFF.

The rearrangement uses TRBV7-9 and TRBJ2-6, with 7 bases identical to TRBD1. The CDR3 contains 18 residues. After removal of 5 bases from V and 1 base from J, the junction contained 11 bases not matched to a gene. The germline CDR1 and CDR2 sequences are SEHNR and FQNEAQ (reference sequence). CDR3 sequence: CASSTTGATPSGANVLTF. The CDR3 coding sequence is TGTGCCAGCAGCACCACAGGGGCCACGCCGTCTGGGGCCAACGTCCTGACTTTC. Complete variable domain (other parts from reference TRBV7-9 and TRBJ2-6): DTGVSQNPRHKITKRGQNVTFRCDPISEHNRLYWYRQTLGQGPEFLTYFQNEAQLEKSRLLSDRFSAERPKGSFSTLEIQRTEQGDSAMYLCASSTTGATPSGANVLTFGAGSRLTVL.

The V gene is TRBV7-9, the J gene TRBJ2-7, with 9 bases fitting TRBD2. Germline V CDR1 and CDR2: SEHNR, FQNEAQ (reference sequence). The ends lost 5 bases at V and 6 bases at J; junction bases unmatched: 11. The CDR3 covers 15 residues. The CDR3 sequence: CASSLRASGKFEQYF. The CDR3 DNA is TGTGCCAGCAGCCTTCGGGCTAGCGGGAAATTCGAGCAGTACTTC.

The chain carries TRBV5-1 and TRBJ1-2; 7 bases align to TRBD1. Germline V lookup: CDR1 SGHRS, CDR2 YFSETQ. This CDR3 contains 14 residues. V shed 0 bases and J 4 bases; nucleotides not matched to a gene: 3. The CDR3 here is CASSLVSGGYGYTF. The CDR3 region has the DNA TGCGCCAGCAGCTTGGTTTCAGGGGGCTATGGCTACACCTTC.

J is TRBJ2-2 and V is TRBV2, with a weak D call TRBD1 (5 bases). V lost 4 bases and J 0 bases, leaving 9 bases between the germline ends. In germline, CDR1 is SNHLY, CDR2 FYNNEI. This CDR3 contains 15 residues. This CDR3 reads CASSATGSNTGELFF. The CDR3 DNA is TGTGCCAGCAGTGCCACAGGTTCGAACACCGGGGAGCTGTTTTTT. Using reference TRBV2 and TRBJ2-2 for the parts outside the CDR3, the full variable domain is EPEVTQTPSHQVTQMGQEVILRCVPISNHLYFYWYRQILGQKVEFLVSFYNNEISEKSEIFDDQFSVERPDGSNFTLKIRSTKLEDSAMYFCASSATGSNTGELFFGEGSRLTVL.

This chain joins TRBV6-1 and TRBJ2-7; 7 bases match TRBD1. V dropped 5 bases and J dropped 0; count of bases not matched to a gene: 4. There are 14 residues in the CDR3. Per germline, CDR1 MNHNS and CDR2 SASEGT. DNA for the CDR3: TGTGCCAGCAGTCCCGACAGGGTCTCCTACGAGCAGTACTTC. Translating gives CASSPDRVSYEQYF.

The chain carries TRBV4-3 and TRBJ2-7, with 9 bases fitting TRBD2. The CDR3 totals 18 residues. The V gene's germline CDR1 is LGHNA and CDR2 YSLEER. V lost 5 bases and J lost 3; bases outside the gene matches: 17. The chain's CDR3 is CASSEGSGMVAGVYEQYF. CDR3 nucleotide sequence: TGCGCCAGCAGCGAAGGTTCGGGGATGGTAGCGGGAGTCTACGAGCAGTACTTC.

The CDR3 loop is CASSLKRERPYNEQFF. CDR3 coding DNA: TGTGCCAGCAGTTTAAAACGGGAGCGACCCTACAATGAGCAGTTCTTC. The chain couples TRBV27 to TRBJ2-1; D may be TRBD2 (6 bases). V was pared by 2 bases and J by 2 bases, with 13 bases between. Germline CDR1 reads MNHEY; CDR2 reads SMNVEV (reference sequence). The CDR3 is 16 residues long.

Here the CDR3 DNA reads TGTGCCAGCAGTTTGGGGACTAGCGGAGGCACAGATACGCAGTATTTT. Protein: CASSLGTSGGTDTQYF. J is TRBJ2-3 and V is TRBV7-9; 11 nucleotides match TRBD2. Germline V gene data show CDR1 as SEHNR and CDR2 as FQNEAQ (reference sequence). This CDR3 is 16 amino acids long. The junction had 6 bases not matched to a gene; V was cut back by 6 bases and J by 1 base.

V usage is TRBV2 and J usage is TRBJ2-5; D might be TRBD1 (6 bases). V gave up 6 bases and J gave up 1 base, with 15 bases separating them. Germline V lookup: CDR1 SNHLY, CDR2 FYNNEI. There are 15 residues in the CDR3. CDR3 sequence: CASSAGAGAQETQYF. The CDR3 nucleotides are TGTGCCAGCAGCGCAGGGGCCGGAGCCCAAGAGACCCAGTACTTC.

This rearrangement joins TRBV10-3 to TRBJ2-7; 14 nucleotides match TRBD2. The CDR3 length is 17 residues. Per the germline V gene, CDR1 is ENHRY and CDR2 is SYGVKD. Trimming at V came to 5 bases and at J to 1 base, leaving 7 bases not matched to a gene. CDR3 sequence reads: CAISSGTSGSGSYEQYF. In nucleotides, the CDR3 is TGTGCCATCAGTTCCGGGACTAGCGGGAGTGGTTCCTACGAGCAGTACTTC.

This chain uses TRBV6-5 with TRBJ1-6; D ambiguous. The CDR3 runs 14 residues. The germline gives CDR1 MNHEY, CDR2 SVGAGI. Trimming took 7 bases from V and 6 from J, leaving 13 bases between them. The CDR3 DNA is TGTGCCAGCAACCTAAACTCGGGTAATTCACCCCTCCACTTT. This translates into CASNLNSGNSPLHF.